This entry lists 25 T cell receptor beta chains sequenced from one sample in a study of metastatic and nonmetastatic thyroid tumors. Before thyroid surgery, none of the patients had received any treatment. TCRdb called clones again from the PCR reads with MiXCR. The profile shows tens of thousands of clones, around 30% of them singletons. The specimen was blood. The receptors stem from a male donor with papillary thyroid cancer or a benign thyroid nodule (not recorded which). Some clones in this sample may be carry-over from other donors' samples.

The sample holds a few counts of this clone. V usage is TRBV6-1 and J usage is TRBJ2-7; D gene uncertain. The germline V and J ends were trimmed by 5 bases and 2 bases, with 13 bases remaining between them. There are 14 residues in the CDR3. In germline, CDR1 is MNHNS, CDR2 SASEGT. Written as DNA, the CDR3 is TGTGCCAGCAGTCATAGCTCACCCCCCTACGAGCAGTACTTC. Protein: CASSHSSPPYEQYF.

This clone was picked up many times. CDR3 in amino acids: CSAPEPIAEAFF. In nucleotides, the CDR3 is TGCAGTGCTCCGGAACCGATCGCTGAAGCTTTCTTT. This rearrangement joins TRBV20-1 to TRBJ1-1; D gene unclear. Germline V gene sequence: CDR1 DFQATT, CDR2 SNEGSKA (reference sequence). Deletions cut 5 bases from V and 6 bases from J, with 13 bases between. The CDR3 has 12 amino acids.

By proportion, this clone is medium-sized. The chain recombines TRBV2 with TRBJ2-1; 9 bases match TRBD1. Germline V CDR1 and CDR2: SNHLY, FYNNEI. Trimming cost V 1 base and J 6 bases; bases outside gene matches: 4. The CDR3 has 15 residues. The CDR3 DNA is TGTGCCAGCAGTGAAGGGGACAGGGATATCAATGAGCAGTTCTTC. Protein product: CASSEGDRDINEQFF.

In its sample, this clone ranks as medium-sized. This chain's CDR3 is CASMLQTEAFF. DNA of the CDR3: TGTGCCAGCATGTTACAGACTGAAGCTTTCTTT. J is TRBJ1-1 and V is TRBV28, with D uncertain. CDR1 MDHEN and CDR2 SYDVKM come from the germline V gene. V shed 7 bases and J shed 5 bases, with 8 bases lying between them. CDR3 size: 11 residues.

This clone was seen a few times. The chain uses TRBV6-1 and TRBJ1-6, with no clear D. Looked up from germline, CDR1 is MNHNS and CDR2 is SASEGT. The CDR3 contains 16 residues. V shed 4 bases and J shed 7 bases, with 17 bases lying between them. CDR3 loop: CASSALDIRRNSPLHF. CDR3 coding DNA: TGTGCCAGCAGTGCTCTAGACATACGGAGGAATTCACCCCTCCACTTT.

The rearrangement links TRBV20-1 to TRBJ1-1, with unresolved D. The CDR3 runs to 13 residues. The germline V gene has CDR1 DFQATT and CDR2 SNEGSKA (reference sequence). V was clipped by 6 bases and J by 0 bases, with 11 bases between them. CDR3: CSAQLPLNTEAFF. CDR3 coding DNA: TGCAGTGCCCAACTGCCGTTGAACACTGAAGCTTTCTTT.

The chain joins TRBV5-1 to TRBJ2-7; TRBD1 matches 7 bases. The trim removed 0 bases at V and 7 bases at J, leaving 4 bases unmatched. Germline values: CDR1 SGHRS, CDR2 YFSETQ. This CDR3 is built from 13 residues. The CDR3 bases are TGCGCCAGCAGCTTGGACCTCAGGGGGGAGCAGTACTTC. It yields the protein CASSLDLRGEQYF.

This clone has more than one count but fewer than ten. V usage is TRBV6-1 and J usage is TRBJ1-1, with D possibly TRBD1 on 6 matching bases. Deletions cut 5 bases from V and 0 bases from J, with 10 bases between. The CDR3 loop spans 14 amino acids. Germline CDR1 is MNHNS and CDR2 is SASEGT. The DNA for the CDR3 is TGTGCCAGCAGTCCGGACAGAATGAACACTGAAGCTTTCTTT. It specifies CASSPDRMNTEAFF.

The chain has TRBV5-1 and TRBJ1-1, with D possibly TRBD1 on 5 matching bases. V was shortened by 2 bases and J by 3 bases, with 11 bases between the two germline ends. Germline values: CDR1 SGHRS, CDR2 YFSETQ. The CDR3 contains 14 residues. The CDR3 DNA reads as TGCGCCAGCAGCTTTTCCCGGGGGGACACTGAAGCTTTCTTT. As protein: CASSFSRGDTEAFF.

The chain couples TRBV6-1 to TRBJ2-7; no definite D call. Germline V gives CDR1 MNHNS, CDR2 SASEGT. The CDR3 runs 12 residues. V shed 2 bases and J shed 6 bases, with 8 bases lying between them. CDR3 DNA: TGTGCCAGCAGTGAAATGTGGTCCGAGCAGTACTTC. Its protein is CASSEMWSEQYF.

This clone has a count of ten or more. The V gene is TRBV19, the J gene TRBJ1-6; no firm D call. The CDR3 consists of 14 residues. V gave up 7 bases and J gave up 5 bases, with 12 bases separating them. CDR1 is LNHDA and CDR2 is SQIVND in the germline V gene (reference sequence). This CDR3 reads CASNSDGNNSPLHF. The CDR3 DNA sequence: TGTGCCAGTAATTCAGACGGGAATAATTCACCCCTCCACTTT. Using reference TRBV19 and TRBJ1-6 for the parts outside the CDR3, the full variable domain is DGGITQSPKYLFRKEGQNVTLSCEQNLNHDAMYWYRQDPGQGLRLIYYSQIVNDFQKGDIAEGYSVSREKKESFPLTVTSAQKNPTAFYLCASNSDGNNSPLHFGNGTRLTVT.

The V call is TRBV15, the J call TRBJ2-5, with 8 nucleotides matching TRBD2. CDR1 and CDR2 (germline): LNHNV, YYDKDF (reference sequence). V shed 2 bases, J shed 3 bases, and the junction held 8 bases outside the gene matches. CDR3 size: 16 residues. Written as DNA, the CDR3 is TGTGCCACCAGCAGAAAAGCGGGAGTTGGGGAAGAGACCCAGTACTTC. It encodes CATSRKAGVGEETQYF.

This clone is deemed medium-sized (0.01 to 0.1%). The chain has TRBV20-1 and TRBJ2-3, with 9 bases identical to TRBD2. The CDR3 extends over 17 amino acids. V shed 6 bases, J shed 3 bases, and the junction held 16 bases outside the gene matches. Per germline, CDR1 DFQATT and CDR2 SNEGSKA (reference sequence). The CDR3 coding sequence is TGCAGTGCCCTGGGGCTTGGCGGGAGGGCCGTGACAGATACGCAGTATTTT. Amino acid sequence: CSALGLGGRAVTDTQYF.

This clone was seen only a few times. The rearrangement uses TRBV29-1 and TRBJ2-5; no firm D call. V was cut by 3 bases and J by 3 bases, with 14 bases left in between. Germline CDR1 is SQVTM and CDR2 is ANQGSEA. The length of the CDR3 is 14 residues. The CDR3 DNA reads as TGCAGCGTTGACCCTCGTGTGTCGGAAGAGACCCAGTACTTC. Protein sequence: CSVDPRVSEETQYF.

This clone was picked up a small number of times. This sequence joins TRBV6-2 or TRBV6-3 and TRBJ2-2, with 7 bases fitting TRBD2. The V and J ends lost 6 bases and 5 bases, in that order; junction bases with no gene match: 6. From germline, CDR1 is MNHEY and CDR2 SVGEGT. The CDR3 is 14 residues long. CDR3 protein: CASRGTSDTGELFF. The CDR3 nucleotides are TGTGCCAGCAGGGGAACTAGCGATACCGGGGAGCTGTTTTTT.

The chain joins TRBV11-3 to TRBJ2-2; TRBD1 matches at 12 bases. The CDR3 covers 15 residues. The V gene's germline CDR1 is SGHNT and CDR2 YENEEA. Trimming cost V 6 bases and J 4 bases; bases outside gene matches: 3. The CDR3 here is CASSRDRGLTGELFF. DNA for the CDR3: TGTGCCAGCAGTCGGGACAGGGGGCTCACCGGGGAGCTGTTTTTT.

CDR3 DNA sequence: TGTGCCAGCTCCGAAGTGAGGGGTTTTGGGATGTTGGGCGAGCAGTACTTC. Encoded protein: CASSEVRGFGMLGEQYF. The chain couples TRBV4-2 to TRBJ2-7; D possibly uses TRBD1 or TRBD2 (5 bases each). Trimming took off 8 bases at V and 6 bases at J, with 29 bases between the two ends. Germline V lookup: CDR1 LGHNA, CDR2 YNFKEQ. The CDR3 covers 17 residues.

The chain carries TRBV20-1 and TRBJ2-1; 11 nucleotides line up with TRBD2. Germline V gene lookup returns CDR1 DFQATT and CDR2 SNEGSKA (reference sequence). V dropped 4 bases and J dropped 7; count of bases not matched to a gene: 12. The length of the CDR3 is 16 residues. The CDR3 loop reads CSATPVRLAGKNEQFF. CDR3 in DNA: TGCAGTGCTACCCCTGTGAGACTAGCGGGAAAGAATGAGCAGTTCTTC.

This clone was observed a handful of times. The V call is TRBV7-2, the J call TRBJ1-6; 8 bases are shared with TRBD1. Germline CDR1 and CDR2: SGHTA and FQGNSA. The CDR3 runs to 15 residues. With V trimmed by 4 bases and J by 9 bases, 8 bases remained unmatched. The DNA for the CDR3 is TGTGCCAGCAGCTCAGGACAGGGCCCCTCTTCACCCCTCCACTTT. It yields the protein CASSSGQGPSSPLHF. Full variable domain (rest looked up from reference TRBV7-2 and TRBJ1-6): GAGVSQSPSNKVTEKGKDVELRCDPISGHTALYWYRQSLGQGLEFLIYFQGNSAPDKSGLPSDRFSAERTGGSVSTLTIQRTQQEDSAVYLCASSSGQGPSSPLHFGNGTRLTVT.

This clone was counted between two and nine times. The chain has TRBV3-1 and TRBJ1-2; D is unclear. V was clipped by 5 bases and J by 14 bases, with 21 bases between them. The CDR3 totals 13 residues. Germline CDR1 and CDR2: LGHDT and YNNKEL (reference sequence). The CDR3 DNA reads TGTGCCAGCAGCTCCCGTCCGGTTCTATGGCTGACCTTC. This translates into CASSSRPVLWLTF.

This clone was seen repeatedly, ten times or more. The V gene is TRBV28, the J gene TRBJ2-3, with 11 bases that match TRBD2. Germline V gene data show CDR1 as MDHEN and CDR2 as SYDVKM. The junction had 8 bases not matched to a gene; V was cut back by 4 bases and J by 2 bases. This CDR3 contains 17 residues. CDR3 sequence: CASSSLAGGLDTDTQYF. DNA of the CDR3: TGTGCCAGCAGTTCCCTAGCGGGAGGTTTGGACACAGATACGCAGTATTTT.

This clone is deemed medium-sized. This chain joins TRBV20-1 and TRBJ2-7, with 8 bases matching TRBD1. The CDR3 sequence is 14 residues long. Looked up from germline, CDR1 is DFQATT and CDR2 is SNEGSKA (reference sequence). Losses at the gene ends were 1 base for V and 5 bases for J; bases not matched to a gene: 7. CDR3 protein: CSARGGQGLDEQYF. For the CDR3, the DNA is TGCAGTGCTAGAGGAGGACAGGGTTTAGACGAGCAGTACTTC.

CDR3 amino acids: CSASTRQGDEKLFF. DNA for the CDR3: TGCAGTGCTAGCACCCGGCAGGGGGATGAAAAACTGTTTTTT. The rearrangement joins TRBV20-1 to TRBJ1-4; 7 bases agree with TRBD1. Germline CDR1 DFQATT, CDR2 SNEGSKA (reference sequence). The ends lost 3 bases at V and 6 bases at J; junction bases unmatched: 7. CDR3 length: 14 residues.

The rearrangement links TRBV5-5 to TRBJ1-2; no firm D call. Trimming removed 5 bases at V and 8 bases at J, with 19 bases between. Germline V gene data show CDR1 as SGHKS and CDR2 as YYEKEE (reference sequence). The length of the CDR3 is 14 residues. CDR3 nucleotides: TGTGCCAGCAGGATAGGCAGGCCGAAAGGGGGCTACACCTTC. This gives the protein CASRIGRPKGGYTF.

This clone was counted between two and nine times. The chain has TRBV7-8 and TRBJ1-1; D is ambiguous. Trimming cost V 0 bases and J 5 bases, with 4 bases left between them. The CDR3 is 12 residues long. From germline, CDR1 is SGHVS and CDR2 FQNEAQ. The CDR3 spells CASSLAGTEAFF. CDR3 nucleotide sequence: TGTGCCAGCAGCTTAGCGGGGACTGAAGCTTTCTTT.